This T cell receptor (beta chain) was recorded in a study of cytomegalovirus exposure and HLA in healthy donors (dated by TCRdb to about 2017). For context, the study as a whole: An earlier analysis of about 560 of the donors reported under 300 Gb of sequence data and 95 million to 130 million unique TCR beta sequences obtained from approximately 180 million T cells. About 310 gigabases of sequencing data and 70 million to 100 million unique TCR sequences were included in an early release covering about 600 HLA-typed donors. Among the roughly 400 genotyped donors, around 81% belonged to the genetic ancestry cluster associated with self-reported Caucasian donors. The study was designed to test whether signatures of past pathogen exposure could be identified by cataloging public T cell receptors. Using immunosequencing, the study profiled T cell repertoires from approximately 700 subjects and related those repertoires to cytomegalovirus serostatus. Besides the first cohort of some 670 subjects, a separate validation cohort made up of about 120 different subjects was used. The study combined high-throughput TCR immunosequencing, statistical association of individual TCRs with disease status, and machine learning to predict cytomegalovirus infection status. To study patterns of TCR occurrence, a later analysis re-analyzed previously published TCR beta repertoires from around 670 donors and added high-resolution HLA genotyping. Rather than using new phenotypic data, the later analysis identified candidate immune exposures from TCR beta sequences and from how often those sequences occurred across donors. An earlier analysis of some 500 of the donors used high-throughput TCR beta sequencing to judge whether each TCR beta V gene segment behaved as functional or pseudogenic. Donor age, sex, ethnicity and CMV serostatus were compiled together with the repertoire data. In a later genetic analysis, genome-wide SNP genotypes for about 55% of the roughly 700 donors were used, and that subset was treated as a discovery cohort. All discovery cohort repertoires had been generated using a single sequencing platform. Class I and class II HLA loci were covered by the typing at four-digit resolution. The number of donors typed differed by locus, with 629-630 for A, B, C, DRB1 and DQB1, around 560 for DQA1, 606 for DPA1, and some 440 for DPB1. A few DR-DQ haplotypes were handled as single units for association and clustering because linkage in the cohort was strong. Among roughly 400 genotyped donors of the cohort, an average of approximately 240,000 unique TCR beta nucleotide sequences was sequenced per donor, of which roughly 18% were non-productive.

Points the paper makes about the study in general: The earlier analysis of 587 of the donors excluded seventeen rarely observed V segments, including chromosome 9 orphons, because counts were too low. A later analysis reported that several top co-occurrence clusters appeared linked to parvovirus B19, influenza, CMV and Epstein-Barr virus. Compared with equally common non-associated chains, HLA-associated TCR beta chains in a later analysis were more clonally expanded and had lower generation probabilities. In an earlier analysis of fewer than 700 of the donors, most TCR beta V segments appeared in productive rearrangements about 90% or about 30% of the time, broadly matching IMGT annotations. CMV serostatus was the only immune exposure information available for the cohort. HLA typing was unavailable for some donors at each locus, so association tests used only the typed subset. In both the original and validation cohorts, the classifier was reported to diagnose cytomegalovirus status with high specificity and sensitivity. Some IMGT-functional V segments, including TRBV6-2 and TRBV6-3, could not be told apart with the 87-base-pair reads, so those segments were excluded. The authors suggested that the approach could potentially be generalized to other disease states and immunological phenotypes. A total of 164 TCR beta chains were listed by the study as associated with cytomegalovirus. While some public TCRs were present in many individuals, most TCR sequences turned up only very rarely across donors. Most CMV-associated TCR beta chains appeared to be HLA-restricted in a later analysis, and the HLA associations seemed to be driven largely by CMV exposure. Specific HLA alleles were associated with over 15,000 TCR beta sequences at a false discovery rate of 0.05 in a later analysis. A later genetic analysis associated a missense DCLRE1C variant with V-gene and J-gene trimming of TCR beta chains, and an independent cohort replicated the association. A later analysis found that TCR association rates varied across HLA loci, with DRB1 alleles showing the most associated TCRs and HLA-C alleles the fewest. A few of the identified cytomegalovirus-associated TCR beta chains were confirmed in vitro to be specific for cytomegalovirus antigens. In a later genetic analysis, fewer N-insertions in productive TCRs were reported among donors in an Asian-associated ancestry cluster than the approximately 670-donor mean. A further reported finding was that TCR beta sequences accurately predicted the HLA-A and HLA-B alleles for most subjects in the first cohort. A cluster of highly shared sequence variants was judged likely to be a technical artifact of the sequencing pipeline. Correlated functional status among segregating V segments might reflect linkage disequilibrium, but an unknown experimental factor could not be ruled out. Strong co-occurrence of HLA alleles, especially DR and DQ, made assigning TCR associations to individual alleles difficult. Roughly uniform sequencing depth across donors was assumed in presence/absence analyses, although this assumption may not hold. This cohort had only TCR beta chains sequenced, and the lack of alpha or paired-chain data limited which features could be detected.

Receptor libraries were prepared by the immunoSEQ multiplex PCR assay. A mixture of 60 forward primers for TCR Vbeta segments and 13 reverse primers for TCR Jbeta segments was used in the multiplex PCR. The CDR3 region of rearranged TCR beta genes was amplified from genomic DNA by a multiplex PCR assay. The amplified TCR beta libraries were sequenced on the Illumina HiSeq System as 87-base-pair reads. The paper's processing steps were these. In a later analysis, approximately 74 million unique TCR beta chains were counted across the 650 to 750 repertoires, and roughly 11 million of these chains were shared by at least two donors. A nearest-neighbor algorithm error-corrected the raw reads and collapsed the reads into unique sequences, merging closely related sequences to remove PCR and sequencing errors. Alignment of CDR3 sequences to IMGT reference sequences was used to assign V, D and J gene segments. Each retained sequence needed at least a six-nucleotide match to both a V gene segment and a J gene segment. A rearrangement counted as productive if the CDR3 had no stop codons and remained in frame with V and J, and every other rearrangement counted as non-productive. CDR3 was defined by IMGT convention, running from the second conserved V-encoded cysteine to the conserved J-encoded phenylalanine. The earlier analysis of 550 to 650 of the donors excluded any sequence lacking an unambiguous match to a single V gene segment. An earlier analysis of a few hundred of the donors classified V segments as functional when productive rearrangements were above 56.7% and as segregating when the standard deviation between donors was above 5%. A statistical classification framework was built to diagnose cytomegalovirus status from the catalog of TCR beta chain sequences. In a later analysis, V and J genes were assigned by comparing TCR nucleotide sequences against IMGT/GENE-DB human TR gene sequences. A later analysis assigned CDR3 sequences and most-parsimonious VDJ recombination scenarios with the TCRdist pipeline. In a later analysis, each TCR beta chain was defined by its CDR3 amino acid sequence together with its V-gene family, and reads without a unique V-gene family were excluded. To address suspected cross-contamination and a sequencing artifact, a later analysis removed 450 to 700 highly shared, low-generation-probability nucleotide sequences. For each public chain, a later analysis derived a clonal expansion index from normalized ranks of inferred template counts within each repertoire. Generation probabilities in a later analysis came from a VDJ recombination model fitted to out-of-frame rearrangements, and those results were checked against IGoR. In a later analysis, hypergeometric tests were used to score TCR-TCR, TCR-HLA and TCR-CMV co-occurrence, with a repertoire-size bias correction applied to TCR pairs. To estimate false discovery rates, a later analysis permuted the HLA or CMV assignments 20 times. In a later analysis, co-occurring TCRs were grouped using DBSCAN, and TCRdist sequence similarity was added for clustering within HLA-allele-positive subsets. Co-occurrence clustering excluded repertoires with fewer than 30,000 or more than 120,000 public chains, plus five with anomalous nucleotide sharing. Drawn from immuneACCESS, this table holds only the in-frame rearrangements with V and J called that TCRdb kept. Clones are partly lost; checked studies trace under half to an unresolved V gene and leave the rest unexplained. The D gene and trimming were derived from the DNA, and the V and J assignments and clone size from that table. The sample data list under 150,000 clones, and approximately 90% of these were observed just once. Less than 5.5% of the sample is taken by the ten largest.

Including the terminal cysteine and phenylalanine, the CDR3 comprises 22 residues. Here the CDR3 DNA is all that survives: 66 bases in frame from base 1. About this clone: Its antigen remains unidentified. No base quality information exists; no much larger clone differs at one position.

The cohort consisted of 600 to 700 healthy bone marrow donors. All cohort members were sampled while nominally healthy, although unrecorded immune exposures were likely present. The donor was CMV seronegative and was included in the group of over 300 seronegative cohort members. A peripheral blood sample was collected from each donor, and TCR beta sequencing was performed on peripheral blood mononuclear cells. Genomic DNA extraction from the blood cell samples was performed with the Qiagen DNeasy Blood Extraction Kit. Sample: PBMCs. The sequence came from a woman in her thirties in good health and CMV-seronegative. The chain joins TRBV21-1 to TRBJ2-1; the table's D call TRBD2 went unverified against the DNA. TRBV21-1 is an annotated pseudogene. CDR3 sequence: CASSKAVEKTSGRGNSYNEQFF. The nucleotides read TGTGCCAGCAGCAAAGCCGTTGAAAAGACTAGCGGGAGGGGGAACTCCTACAATGAGCAGTTCTTC.